Listed here is a single T cell receptor beta chain. Enrolled during active infection, Seattle patients were then followed longitudinally. CDR1 is SGHTA, CDR2 FQGNSA, per germline. The length of the CDR3 is 15 residues. Trimming shortened V by 1 base and J by 1 base, and 9 bases separated the two germline ends. This sample is drawn from a study of blood T cell repertoires in COVID-19. Background on the study: The analysed material was cDNA or gDNA that came from T cells, B-cell-depleted T cells, or PBMCs.

In the source study's methods: Counts of nucleated cells, estimated from reference gene primer amplification, were obtained. Libraries were prepared by immunoSEQ multiplex PCR; TCRdb keeps only in-frame clonotypes and omits some of them. The V and J calls and clone size come from that table; D and trimming were worked out from the DNA. This sample has approximately 90,000 clones, with approximately 80% found just once. The sequence derives from a man between 70 and 80 years old with COVID-19, enrolled during active disease. What was sequenced was peripheral blood. The chain couples TRBV7-2 to TRBJ2-3, with D tentatively TRBD2 (6 bases). The CDR3 spells CASSLGGGRTDTQYF. The CDR3 nucleotides are TGTGCCAGCAGCTTAGGGGGAGGTCGCACAGATACGCAGTATTTT.